Below, 19 T cell receptor beta chains from the same sample are listed, as sequenced in a study of blood T cells in healthy people across ages (dated by TCRdb to the mid-2010s). The library came from 5' RACE. A second PCR of about 7 to 12 cycles was run with a J-beta primer mix and a sample-barcoded 5' primer. TCRdb reanalyzed the raw reads on its own, using fastp at Q25 for trimming and MiXCR for clone calling, and kept in-frame beta chains. Identical CDR3 protein sequences are pooled into one entry, listed with their most common genes and DNA. The sample table shows approximately 2,000,000 distinct CDR3 sequences, and roughly two fifths are seen once. 23% of the sample is in the top ten clones. Sample: blood. The source of these receptors is a human donor in good health.

V usage is TRBV2 and J usage is TRBJ2-3, with 9 bases aligning to TRBD2. The CDR3 is 16 residues long. Losses at the gene ends were 4 bases for V and 4 bases for J; bases not matched to a gene: 9. Germline V CDR1 and CDR2: SNHLY, FYNNEI. The chain's CDR3 is CASSVMGGGASDTQYF. The DNA for the CDR3 is TGTGCCAGCAGTGTTATGGGCGGGGGGGCCTCAGATACGCAGTATTTT.

The chain links TRBV28 to TRBJ2-1; D is undetermined. The germline V gene encodes CDR1 MDHEN and CDR2 SYDVKM. The length of the CDR3 is 13 residues. V was shortened by 2 bases and J by 3 bases, with 5 bases between the two germline ends. CDR3 coding DNA: TGTGCCAGCAGTTTAACCTACTACAATGAGCAGTTCTTC. Amino acids: CASSLTYYNEQFF.

This clonotype has just a few counts. V is TRBV6-6 and J is TRBJ1-5; D uncertain. The germline gives CDR1 MNHNY, CDR2 SVGAGI (reference sequence). V was trimmed by 4 bases and J by 3 bases, leaving 19 bases between them. The CDR3 is 17 residues long. Here the CDR3 reads CASSLWTGEGNNQPQHF. DNA of the CDR3: TGTGCCAGCAGTTTATGGACTGGGGAAGGGAACAATCAGCCCCAGCATTTT.

This clonotype showed up just a few times. This sequence joins TRBV13 and TRBJ2-5, with D possibly matching TRBD1 (6 bases). The CDR3 sequence is 13 residues long. V lost 7 bases to trimming and J lost 3 bases, with 12 bases between them. Per the germline V gene, CDR1 is PRHDT and CDR2 is FYEKMQ (reference sequence). The CDR3 DNA follows: TGTGCCAGCACGGACAGTACAGAAGAGACCCAGTACTTC. Translation gives CASTDSTEETQYF.

This clonotype has a count of ten or more. The chain joins TRBV6-2 or TRBV6-3 to TRBJ2-5; 8 bases match TRBD2. Germline V gives CDR1 MNHEY, CDR2 SVGEGT. The CDR3 is made up of 17 amino acids. V shed 4 bases and J 7 bases; nucleotides not matched to a gene: 17. CDR3 region: CASSSTTSGRSRWTQYF. The CDR3 DNA reads TGTGCCAGCAGTTCCACCACTAGCGGACGATCAAGGTGGACCCAGTACTTC.

There are a few counts of this clonotype. One junction end does not reproduce the germline sequence, and a read error may be involved. This sequence joins TRBV6-5 and TRBJ2-3; 8 nucleotides line up with TRBD2. The CDR3 has 15 amino acids. Germline V gene lookup returns CDR1 MNHEY and CDR2 SVGAGI. DNA for the CDR3: TGTGCCTGCAGCCCCCGGGGGGGTAACACAGATACGCAGTATTTT. This sequence encodes CACSPRGGNTDTQYF.

This clonotype appeared a few times. CDR3: CASSFALSHLFSGANVLTF. CDR3 bases: TGTGCCAGCAGCTTCGCCCTGAGTCACCTCTTCTCTGGGGCCAACGTCCTGACTTTC. This sequence joins TRBV7-8 and TRBJ2-6; D is undetermined. The CDR3 runs to 19 residues. The V end was cut by 3 bases, the J end by 0 bases, with 18 bases between. In germline, CDR1 is SGHVS, CDR2 FQNEAQ.

This clonotype showed up just a few times. The gene calls are TRBV10-3 and TRBJ2-4; D unresolved. V was shortened by 0 bases and J by 0 bases, with 6 bases between the two germline ends. Germline V gene sequence: CDR1 ENHRY, CDR2 SYGVKD. The CDR3 is 15 amino acids. CDR3 DNA sequence: TGTGCCATCAGTGAGTCGCGAGTAGCCAAAAACATTCAGTACTTC. As protein: CAISESRVAKNIQYF.

The count of this clonotype is one. This chain connects TRBV5-1 to TRBJ2-5, with 8 bases that match TRBD2. With V trimmed by 2 bases and J by 4 bases, 10 bases remained unmatched. Germline CDR1 and CDR2: SGHRS and YFSETQ. This CDR3 contains 16 residues. The CDR3 DNA reads as TGCGCCAGCAGCTTCATCCGGGGGGGCCGGGGAGAGACCCAGTACTTC. This encodes CASSFIRGGRGETQYF. Complete variable domain (other parts from reference TRBV5-1 and TRBJ2-5): KAGVTQTPRYLIKTRGQQVTLSCSPISGHRSVSWYQQTPGQGLQFLFEYFSETQRNKGNFPGRFSGRQFSNSRSEMNVSTLELGDSALYLCASSFIRGGRGETQYFGPGTRLLVL.

The J gene is TRBJ1-5, the V gene TRBV27, with a possible D match to TRBD1 (5 bases). Trimming left V 5 bases short and J 4 bases short, with 21 bases between. This CDR3 comprises 17 residues. In germline, CDR1 is MNHEY, CDR2 SMNVEV (reference sequence). The CDR3 coding sequence is TGTGCCAGCAGTCCTCCCCGGGGCCCCGAGGGAAATCAGCCCCAGCATTTT. It is translated as CASSPPRGPEGNQPQHF.

This clonotype was found a few times. The V and J genes are TRBV6-1 and TRBJ2-3; D uncertain. The CDR3 covers 14 residues. Between the trimmed V and J ends, which lost 2 bases and 4 bases, there was a span of 10 bases. Germline CDR1 is MNHNS and CDR2 is SASEGT. As DNA, the CDR3 is TGTGCCAGCAGTGAATATTTTTCACCAGATACGCAGTATTTT. Residues: CASSEYFSPDTQYF.

The chain carries TRBV4-3 and TRBJ2-3; D gene ambiguous. V shed 0 bases and J shed 5 bases, with 9 bases lying between them. This CDR3 region has 14 residues. Per the germline V gene, CDR1 is LGHNA and CDR2 is YSLEER. CDR3 sequence: CASSQDRSVDTQYF. CDR3 coding DNA: TGCGCCAGCAGCCAAGATCGTTCGGTAGATACGCAGTATTTT.

The chain recombines TRBV11-2 with TRBJ2-3, with D hard to call. Germline loops: CDR1 SGHAT, CDR2 FQNNGV. Trimming took off 2 bases at V and 6 bases at J, with 12 bases between the two ends. The CDR3 totals 14 residues. CDR3 in amino acids: CASSLIGHVDTQYF. The CDR3 coding sequence is TGTGCCAGCAGCTTAATTGGCCACGTGGATACGCAGTATTTT.

Ten or more counts support this clonotype. The chain combines TRBV5-1 with TRBJ2-7; D call uncertain. Germline CDR1 is SGHRS and CDR2 is YFSETQ. The CDR3 is 13 amino acids. Trimming cost V 1 base and J 2 bases, with 7 bases left between them. Here the CDR3 DNA reads TGCGCCAGCAGCTTGCAGAGTACCTACGAGCAGTACTTC. It translates to CASSLQSTYEQYF.

The rearrangement joins TRBV7-2 to TRBJ2-1, with a tentative D call TRBD1 (5 bases). Germline V CDR1 and CDR2: SGHTA, FQGNSA. The V gene lost 1 base and the J gene lost 0 bases, with 16 bases spanning the gap. The CDR3 is 18 residues long. This CDR3 reads CASSLGTISLSSYNEQFF. The CDR3 bases are TGTGCCAGCAGCTTAGGGACAATCAGCCTGAGCTCCTACAATGAGCAGTTCTTC.

The gene calls are TRBV29-1 and TRBJ2-4, with TRBD1 identical over 9 bases. Germline loops: CDR1 SQVTM, CDR2 ANQGSEA. With V trimmed by 6 bases and J by 6 bases, 6 bases remained unmatched. This CDR3 contains 13 residues. CDR3 in amino acids: CSVTGGWGNIQYF. CDR3 nucleotide sequence: TGCAGCGTCACAGGGGGCTGGGGAAACATTCAGTACTTC.

The rearrangement uses TRBV15 and TRBJ1-1; no reliable D call. This CDR3 has 13 residues. From germline, CDR1 is LNHNV and CDR2 YYDKDF (reference sequence). The V gene lost 0 bases and the J gene lost 2 bases, with 4 bases spanning the gap. Written as DNA, the CDR3 is TGTGCCACCAGCAGAGAGGGAAACACTGAAGCTTTCTTT. Amino acids: CATSREGNTEAFF.

The genes are TRBV4-3 and TRBJ2-7; D remains ambiguous. The length of the CDR3 is 15 residues. Trimming cost V 3 bases and J 4 bases, with 16 bases left between them. Germline CDR1 and CDR2: LGHNA and YSLEER. CDR3 amino acids: CASSQMSGRRYEQYF. The CDR3 bases are TGCGCCAGCAGCCAGATGTCGGGCAGACGGTACGAGCAGTACTTC.

There are a few counts of this clonotype. The chain uses TRBV7-2 and TRBJ2-1; no definite D call. Trimming stripped 5 bases from V and 2 bases from J, with 13 bases between. Germline V CDR1 and CDR2: SGHTA, FQGNSA. CDR3 length equals 15 residues. The CDR3, as DNA: TGTGCCAGCAGCCCGAGACGAGTCCCCTACAATGAGCAGTTCTTC. It encodes CASSPRRVPYNEQFF.